Listed below are T cell receptor beta chains from one sample, sequenced in a study of cytomegalovirus exposure and HLA in healthy donors. Clones were sequenced by immunoSEQ multiplex PCR, and TCRdb holds only the in-frame ones, with some missing. Found here are more than 110,000 clones, roughly four fifths of them singletons; the top ten hold 7%. The source material was PBMCs. The receptors come from a man in his thirties or forties in good health and CMV-seronegative. Each CDR3 is given with its conserved first and last residue. A D gene is named only where the DNA matches it firmly. Clone size is given for some rows only: seen once, a few or many times, or a class if the clone is expanded.

v_call: TRBV5-1
clone_size: .
j_call: TRBJ2-7
cdr3_length: 14
d_call: TRBD2
cdr3_aa: CASSPTSGRYEQYF
cdr3_nt: TGCGCCAGCAGCCCGACTAGCGGGAGATACGAGCAGTACTTC

v_call: TRBV4-1
clone_size: .
j_call: TRBJ2-1
cdr3_length: 15
d_call: .
cdr3_aa: CASSQYLQQNNEQFF
cdr3_nt: TGCGCCAGCAGCCAGTACCTCCAACAGAACAATGAGCAGTTCTTC

v_call: TRBV6-1
clone_size: .
j_call: TRBJ2-1
cdr3_length: 15
d_call: TRBD2
cdr3_aa: CASSEWERGYNEQFF
cdr3_nt: TGTGCCAGCAGTGAATGGGAGCGGGGTTACAATGAGCAGTTCTTC

v_call: TRBV9
clone_size: once
j_call: TRBJ2-7
cdr3_length: 15
d_call: .
cdr3_aa: CASSGALARQGEQYF
cdr3_nt: TGTGCCAGCAGCGGAGCTTTGGCACGTCAGGGCGAGCAGTACTTC

v_call: TRBV28
clone_size: .
j_call: TRBJ1-2
cdr3_length: 13
d_call: TRBD1
cdr3_aa: CASSSQGAGGYTF
cdr3_nt: TGTGCCAGCAGTTCACAGGGGGCAGGGGGCTACACCTTC

v_call: TRBV7-3
clone_size: .
j_call: TRBJ1-6
cdr3_length: 15
d_call: TRBD1
cdr3_aa: CASSLTGQGSSPLHF
cdr3_nt: TGTGCCAGCAGCTTAACGGGACAGGGGTCTTCACCCCTCCACTTT

v_call: TRBV29-1
clone_size: .
j_call: TRBJ1-1
cdr3_length: 14
d_call: .
cdr3_aa: CSVGGRLENTEAFF
cdr3_nt: TGCAGCGTCGGAGGACGGCTAGAGAACACTGAAGCTTTCTTT

v_call: TRBV19
clone_size: .
j_call: TRBJ2-7
cdr3_length: 14
d_call: .
cdr3_aa: CASKEGTESYEQYF
cdr3_nt: TGTGCCAGTAAGGAGGGGACGGAATCCTACGAGCAGTACTTC

v_call: TRBV2
clone_size: .
j_call: TRBJ2-1
cdr3_length: 14
d_call: TRBD2
cdr3_aa: CASTRGVSYNEQFF
cdr3_nt: TGTGCCAGCACCCGGGGGGTTTCCTACAATGAGCAGTTCTTC

v_call: TRBV5-1
clone_size: .
j_call: TRBJ2-5
cdr3_length: 15
d_call: TRBD1
cdr3_aa: CASSLGQGVGETQYF
cdr3_nt: TGCGCCAGCAGCTTGGGGCAGGGGGTCGGAGAGACCCAGTACTTC

v_call: TRBV5-6
clone_size: .
j_call: TRBJ2-7
cdr3_length: 12
d_call: .
cdr3_aa: CASSTDTYEQYF
cdr3_nt: TGTGCCAGCAGCACGGACACCTACGAGCAGTACTTC

v_call: TRBV4-1
clone_size: .
j_call: TRBJ1-4
cdr3_length: 17
d_call: .
cdr3_aa: CASSQLGSGQTNEELFF
cdr3_nt: TGCGCCAGCAGCCAGTTAGGGTCTGGACAGACTAATGAAGAACTGTTTTTT

v_call: TRBV7-8
clone_size: .
j_call: TRBJ1-1
cdr3_length: 15
d_call: .
cdr3_aa: CASSPVRRPGTEAFF
cdr3_nt: TGTGCCAGCAGCCCAGTGAGGAGGCCAGGCACTGAAGCTTTCTTT

v_call: TRBV10-1
clone_size: .
j_call: TRBJ2-2
cdr3_length: 16
d_call: TRBD2
cdr3_aa: CASSELAGADTGELFF
cdr3_nt: TGCGCCAGCAGTGAATTAGCGGGAGCGGACACCGGGGAGCTGTTTTTT

v_call: TRBV28
clone_size: .
j_call: TRBJ1-3
cdr3_length: 12
d_call: .
cdr3_aa: CASSVLRNTIYF
cdr3_nt: TGTGCCAGCAGTGTACTAAGAAACACCATATATTTT

v_call: TRBV7-2
clone_size: .
j_call: TRBJ2-7
cdr3_length: 14
d_call: .
cdr3_aa: CASSLDRVQDEQYF
cdr3_nt: TGTGCCAGCAGCTTAGACAGGGTGCAGGACGAGCAGTACTTC

v_call: TRBV6-5
clone_size: once
j_call: TRBJ1-2
cdr3_length: 14
d_call: TRBD1
cdr3_aa: CASSYSTGQGGYTF
cdr3_nt: TGTGCCAGCAGTTACTCGACGGGACAGGGTGGCTACACCTTC

v_call: TRBV28
clone_size: .
j_call: TRBJ1-2
cdr3_length: 15
d_call: TRBD1
cdr3_aa: CASSSLDRGGYGYTF
cdr3_nt: TGTGCCAGCAGTTCCCTGGACAGGGGGGGGTATGGCTACACCTTC

v_call: TRBV4-1
clone_size: .
j_call: TRBJ2-7
cdr3_length: 19
d_call: TRBD2
cdr3_aa: CASSQVIGLAGEERNEQYF
cdr3_nt: TGCGCCAGCAGCCAAGTGATCGGGCTAGCGGGAGAAGAGAGAAACGAGCAGTACTTC

v_call: TRBV11-2
clone_size: .
j_call: TRBJ2-3
cdr3_length: 16
d_call: TRBD2
cdr3_aa: CASSFLEGGGTDTQYF
cdr3_nt: TGTGCCAGCAGCTTTTTGGAGGGAGGGGGCACAGATACGCAGTATTTT

v_call: TRBV9
clone_size: .
j_call: TRBJ2-5
cdr3_length: 15
d_call: .
cdr3_aa: CASSVNAGIGETQYF
cdr3_nt: TGTGCCAGCAGCGTAAATGCGGGAATCGGAGAGACCCAGTACTTC

v_call: TRBV29-1
clone_size: .
j_call: TRBJ2-3
cdr3_length: 15
d_call: TRBD1
cdr3_aa: CSVEGAGGLTDPQYF
cdr3_nt: TGCAGCGTTGAAGGGGCAGGGGGCCTCACAGATCCGCAGTATTTT

v_call: TRBV5-1
clone_size: .
j_call: TRBJ2-5
cdr3_length: 17
d_call: TRBD2
cdr3_aa: CASSLGQASGLQETQYF
cdr3_nt: TGCGCCAGCAGCTTGGGGCAGGCTAGCGGGTTACAAGAGACCCAGTACTTC

v_call: TRBV5-4
clone_size: once
j_call: TRBJ2-1
cdr3_length: 18
d_call: TRBD2
cdr3_aa: CASSRDGTSGDSYNEQFF
cdr3_nt: TGTGCCAGCAGCCGGGACGGGACTAGCGGCGACTCCTACAATGAGCAGTTCTTC

v_call: TRBV5-1
clone_size: .
j_call: TRBJ2-6
cdr3_length: 19
d_call: TRBD1
cdr3_aa: CASSLEGQGVYSGANVLTF
cdr3_nt: TGCGCCAGCAGCTTGGAGGGTCAGGGGGTGTACTCTGGGGCCAACGTCCTGACTTTC

v_call: TRBV5-1
clone_size: once
j_call: TRBJ1-2
cdr3_length: 13
d_call: .
cdr3_aa: CASSLHGEYGYTF
cdr3_nt: TGCGCCAGCAGCTTGCACGGGGAATACGGCTACACCTTC

v_call: TRBV19
clone_size: few
j_call: TRBJ2-6
cdr3_length: 12
d_call: .
cdr3_aa: CASRAGANVLTF
cdr3_nt: TGTGCCAGTCGGGCTGGGGCCAACGTCCTGACTTTC

v_call: TRBV27
clone_size: .
j_call: TRBJ1-5
cdr3_length: 14
d_call: .
cdr3_aa: CASSWEGVNQPQHF
cdr3_nt: TGTGCCAGCAGTTGGGAGGGGGTGAATCAGCCCCAGCATTTT

v_call: TRBV20-1
clone_size: once
j_call: TRBJ1-2
cdr3_length: 11
d_call: .
cdr3_aa: CSASPGYGYTF
cdr3_nt: TGCAGTGCTAGTCCCGGGTATGGCTACACCTTC

v_call: TRBV27
clone_size: .
j_call: TRBJ2-6
cdr3_length: 15
d_call: .
cdr3_aa: CASSSKAAGANVLTF
cdr3_nt: TGTGCCAGCAGTTCGAAAGCTGCAGGGGCCAACGTCCTGACTTTC

v_call: TRBV27
clone_size: few
j_call: TRBJ2-7
cdr3_length: 14
d_call: TRBD1
cdr3_aa: CASSVTGESYEQYF
cdr3_nt: TGTGCCAGCAGTGTGACAGGGGAATCCTACGAGCAGTACTTC